Listed below are T cell receptor beta chains from one sample, sequenced in a study of shared clonotypes between healthy human individuals. Repertoires were generated with immunoSEQ multiplex PCR, while TCRdb's copy carries only in-frame clones and drops some. The sample records about 2.5 million clones, roughly 92% being singletons. Sequencing was performed on naive CD4+ T cells from PBMCs. The receptors stem from a man between 18 and 35 years old in good health. Some clones in this sample may be carry-over from other donors' samples. Each CDR3 is given without its conserved first and last residue. Each record gives: clone size, V gene, J gene, CDR3 protein. Clone sizes are given selectively: once, few, many, or a class where the clone is expanded.

>NA|TRBV6-1|TRBJ1-2
ASSLRENYGYT
>NA|TRBV11-3|TRBJ2-5
ASSPLAGGQETQY
>once|TRBV7-2|TRBJ2-7
ASSPDRVRSYEQY
>NA|TRBV11-3|TRBJ2-7
ASSLELGRTPYEQY
>NA|TRBV11-2|TRBJ2-7
ASSPVAGVRDEQY
>NA|TRBV11-2|TRBJ1-4
ASSAIESYPLF
>NA|TRBV9|TRBJ1-2
ASSAQTGGHGYT
>NA|TRBV5-6|TRBJ1-1
ASNGFGTEAF
>few|TRBV5-1|TRBJ1-4
ASSLDGQGAGKLF
>NA|TRBV18|TRBJ2-7
ASSPRTASEQY
>once|TRBV11-3|TRBJ2-1
ASSQDKSQF
>NA|TRBV2|TRBJ1-1
ASSEDRITAEAF
>NA|TRBV7-2|TRBJ2-6
ASSLALGQGSGANVLT
>NA|TRBV5-4|TRBJ1-2
ASSPRLQGSGYT
>NA|TRBV4-1|TRBJ2-7
ASSQEAPGSTKQY
>NA|TRBV19|TRBJ1-4
ASNNRGFQEKLF
>NA|TRBV9|TRBJ2-5
ASSEGLAGGVQETQY
>NA|TRBV18|TRBJ1-1
ASSQRENTEAF
>once|TRBV7-6|TRBJ2-7
ASSLARGLAGGHIIYEQY
>NA|TRBV18|TRBJ1-3
ASSSPGNSGNTIY
>NA|TRBV2|TRBJ2-5
ASRPLAGATKTQY
>NA|TRBV11-3|TRBJ2-3
ASSLGAGHSTDTQY
>NA|TRBV2|TRBJ2-2
ASGGQGNTGELF
>NA|TRBV6-5|TRBJ2-1
ASSYSGTSSLHQF
>NA|TRBV5-1|TRBJ1-2
ASSLRGDPNYGYT
>NA|TRBV10-3|TRBJ1-6
AITRDRDNSPLH
>NA|TRBV5-5|TRBJ1-2
ASSPSGTGVGYT
>NA|TRBV28|TRBJ2-7
ASSLLVAYEQY
>NA|TRBV5-8|TRBJ2-5
ASALRYVGETQY
>NA|TRBV29-1|TRBJ1-2
SVEEPPTGTYGYT
>NA|TRBV7-2|TRBJ2-3
ASSSGLTTNPTDTQY
>NA|TRBV7-8|TRBJ1-2
ASSLRLNSDSNYGYT
>NA|TRBV27|TRBJ2-7
ASSFLGLDYEQY
>NA|TRBV19|TRBJ1-2
ASTLNAGGGYT
>few|TRBV28|TRBJ1-5
ASSLGGNDQPQH
>NA|TRBV5-1|TRBJ2-3
ASSWDLTDTQY
>NA|TRBV5-1|TRBJ2-3
ASGTGGSSTDTQY
>NA|TRBV14|TRBJ1-2
ASSQVYAGFDGYT
>NA|TRBV4-1|TRBJ2-5
ASSQVSGETQY
>few|TRBV30|TRBJ1-5
AWSAPTPGANQPQH
>NA|TRBV7-9|TRBJ1-4
ASSLRQAPNEKLF
>NA|TRBV5-3|TRBJ2-1
ARSFTGASRNEQF